This record concerns one T cell receptor (beta chain) sequence. This CDR3 has 14 amino acids. The trim removed 3 bases at V and 3 bases at J, leaving 4 bases unmatched. The germline V gene has CDR1 MNHNS and CDR2 SASEGT. The sample originates from a study of PD-1 blockade in classical Hodgkin lymphoma. All the patients suffered relapse after autologous stem cell transplantation, and brentuximab vedotin exposure differed. Libraries were prepared by immunoSEQ multiplex PCR; TCRdb keeps only in-frame clonotypes and omits some of them. The sample lists 30,000 to 40,000 clones; approximately 80% were seen once.

The sequences come from peripheral blood mononuclear cells (PBMCs), collected at baseline. The chain has TRBV6-1 and TRBJ2-7; TRBD1 matches at 8 bases. The receptor was isolated from a human donor with classical Hodgkin lymphoma. CDR3 in amino acids: CASSDGTGVYEQYF. CDR3 in DNA: TGTGCCAGCAGTGACGGGACAGGAGTCTACGAGCAGTACTTC.